The 13 T cell receptor beta chains presented below share a single source sample, sequenced in a study of blood T cells in healthy people across ages. The second PCR ran about 6 to 11 cycles with a sample-barcoded 5' primer and J-beta primers. TCRdb re-derived calls from the 5' RACE reads in MiXCR, one entry per CDR3 protein. The sample shows about 1.7 million distinct CDR3 sequences, over 25% of them seen only once. The sequencing input was blood. The source of these receptors is a woman aged 30 to 39 in good health.

This rearrangement joins TRBV12-3 or TRBV12-4 to TRBJ2-7; TRBD2 matches 10 bases. The closer fit of TRBJ2-5 to the DNA end suggests the J call may be wrong. CDR3 length: 15 amino acids. The chain's CDR3 is CASRQSGGVRETQYF. The CDR3 DNA reads TGTGCCAGCAGGCAAAGCGGGGGGGTGAGAGAGACCCAGTACTTC.

This clonotype showed up many times. V gene TRBV5-1 combines with J gene TRBJ2-5; D remains unclear. Germline V lookup: CDR1 SGHRS, CDR2 YFSETQ. V lost 1 base and J 3 bases, leaving 7 bases between the germline ends. The CDR3 runs to 13 residues. The CDR3 spells CASSLFAEETQYF. CDR3 DNA sequence: TGCGCCAGCAGCTTGTTTGCAGAAGAGACCCAGTACTTC.

V and J are TRBV20-1 and TRBJ1-2, with 11 nucleotides matching TRBD1. This CDR3 is 13 amino acids long. V lost 5 bases to trimming and J lost 3 bases; unmatched junction nucleotides: 2. Germline CDR1 is DFQATT and CDR2 is SNEGSKA (reference sequence). DNA of the CDR3: TGCAGTGCTGGGACAGGGGGGTACTATGGCTACACCTTC. The encoded protein is CSAGTGGYYGYTF.

At least ten counts were recorded for this clonotype. The V call is TRBV4-1, the J call TRBJ2-7; 10 nucleotides align to TRBD2. This CDR3 comprises 16 residues. The germline V gene encodes CDR1 MGHRA and CDR2 YSYEKL. The J segment lost 3 bases and the V segment lost 1 base, leaving 6 bases of the junction unmatched. CDR3 nucleotides: TGCGCCAGCAGCCAAGTGGGTCTAGCGGGGGACTACGAGCAGTACTTC. This codes for CASSQVGLAGDYEQYF.

The J gene is TRBJ2-1, the V gene TRBV6-1, with TRBD2 matching 7 bases. CDR1 MNHNS and CDR2 SASEGT come from the germline V gene. The CDR3 runs to 15 residues. Unmatched junction bases numbered 4, after V lost 0 bases and J lost 5 bases. The CDR3 region is CASSEASSGDNEQFF. CDR3 sequence (DNA): TGTGCCAGCAGTGAAGCCTCCAGCGGGGACAATGAGCAGTTCTTC.

A remark on this clonotype: Possible read error: a much larger clone is one base away. J is TRBJ2-2 and V is TRBV10-3; TRBD2 matches at 8 bases. CDR1 and CDR2 from the germline V gene are ENHRY and SYGVKD. The V gene end was trimmed by 10 bases and the J gene end by 3 bases; junction bases not matched to a gene: 4. The CDR3 has 13 amino acids. CDR3 bases: TGTGCCACCCGGACTAGCTACACCGGGGAGCTGTTTTTT. Translating gives CATRTSYTGELFF.

The sample holds a few counts of this clonotype. The V gene is TRBV3-1, the J gene TRBJ1-1; weak D call: TRBD1 (5 bases). Germline CDR1 LGHDT, CDR2 YNNKEL (reference sequence). The CDR3 has 15 amino acids. Trimming left V 0 bases short and J 4 bases short, with 12 bases between. The CDR3, as DNA: TGTGCCAGCAGCCAAGATTCAGGGTGGATCACTGAAGCTTTCTTT. Translated, it gives CASSQDSGWITEAFF.

This clonotype occurred a few times. This chain uses TRBV20-1 with TRBJ2-5, with 8 bases aligning to TRBD2. The junction had 11 bases not matched to a gene; V was cut back by 6 bases and J by 2 bases. CDR1 DFQATT and CDR2 SNEGSKA come from the germline V gene (reference sequence). The CDR3 totals 15 residues. As DNA, the CDR3 is TGCAGTGCCCCAGCCGCGGGGGGCAAACAAGAGACCCAGTACTTC. Translating it yields CSAPAAGGKQETQYF.

This chain links TRBV12-3 or TRBV12-4 with TRBJ2-1; TRBD2 agrees at 7 bases. CDR3 length: 15 residues. V lost 3 bases to trimming and J lost 10 bases; unmatched junction nucleotides: 12. CDR3 in amino acids: CASSFMASGAGEQFF. CDR3 in DNA: TGTGCCAGCAGTTTCATGGCTAGCGGTGCGGGGGAGCAGTTCTTC.

This clonotype has at least ten counts. The chain carries TRBV12-3 or TRBV12-4 and TRBJ2-1, with a weak D call TRBD1 (5 bases). V shed 1 base and J shed 10 bases, with 17 bases lying between them. The CDR3 totals 15 residues. The CDR3 sequence: CASSLESLGVNEQFF. The DNA for the CDR3 is TGTGCCAGCAGTTTAGAAAGCCTAGGGGTTAACGAGCAGTTCTTC.

In DNA form, the CDR3 reads TGTGCCACCAGTGAGGGGAACCTTGGCTACACCTTC. Translation: CATSEGNLGYTF. The chain uses TRBV24-1 and TRBJ1-2; D unclear. The CDR3 runs to 12 residues. CDR1 is KGHDR, CDR2 SFDVKD, per germline. The ends were cut back, 4 bases at V and 7 bases at J, with 9 bases in the middle.

This clonotype came up many times. The chain couples TRBV29-1 to TRBJ1-2, with TRBD1 matching 9 bases. V gave up 7 bases and J gave up 2 bases; unmatched junction bases: 14. The V gene's germline CDR1 is SQVTM and CDR2 ANQGSEA. This CDR3 comprises 16 residues. CDR3 protein: CSARTARTGANYGYTF. CDR3 bases: TGCAGCGCTCGTACCGCACGGACAGGGGCGAACTATGGCTACACCTTC.

This clonotype was detected only a few times. The V call is TRBV11-2, the J call TRBJ2-4; D uncertain. Trimming shortened V by 5 bases and J by 0 bases, and 17 bases separated the two germline ends. This CDR3 contains 17 residues. Germline CDR1 and CDR2: SGHAT and FQNNGV. The CDR3 coding sequence is TGTGCCAGCAGCACAAGACGGAGACCTGAAGCCAAAAACATTCAGTACTTC. It specifies CASSTRRRPEAKNIQYF.